This is a list of T cell receptor beta chains from one sample in a study of blood T cell repertoires in COVID-19. Data came from immunoSEQ multiplex PCR; TCRdb stores just in-frame clones and leaves some out. The repertoire has roughly 84,000 clones, 75% to 85% of them found once; the top ten carry more than 10%. The sample taken for sequencing was peripheral blood. These TCRs come from a woman between 35 and 50 years old with active or convalescent COVID-19. Both conserved end residues are part of each CDR3. D genes are given only for firm matches. Clone size, where shown, is once, few, many, or a class for clones that have expanded.

TRBJ1-1	TRBV6-1	NA	NA	TGTGCCAGCAGTGAAGGGGGCCGGATGAACACTGAAGCTTTCTTT	CASSEGGRMNTEAFF
TRBJ2-3	TRBV25-1	NA	TRBD2	TGTGCCAGCAGTGAATATGAGGGACTAGTCCTCACAGATACGCAGTATTTT	CASSEYEGLVLTDTQYF
TRBJ2-5	TRBV6-2/TRBV6-3	NA	NA	TGTGCCAGCAGTCCAGGACTGTTACAAGAGACCCAGTACTTC	CASSPGLLQETQYF
TRBJ1-1	TRBV10-3	once	TRBD1	TGTGCCATCAGTGGGGGGGACAGGGGGTATACTGAAGCTTTCTTT	CAISGGDRGYTEAFF
TRBJ1-1	TRBV24-1	NA	NA	TGTGCCACCAGTGATACAGGGAACGCTGAAGCTTTCTTT	CATSDTGNAEAFF
TRBJ2-7	TRBV5-1	NA	NA	TGCGCCAGCAGCTTGGCCTGGGGGGGCCGGGACGAGCAGTACTTC	CASSLAWGGRDEQYF
TRBJ2-5	TRBV18	NA	TRBD1	TGTGCCAGCTCACCCGCCTCGAGGGGGCCGACAACCCGAAGAGAGACCCAGTACTTC	CASSPASRGPTTRRETQYF
TRBJ1-3	TRBV18	NA	NA	TGTGCCAGCTCACCAGACAGTTTCACCATATATTTT	CASSPDSFTIYF
TRBJ2-7	TRBV6-5	NA	TRBD1	TGTGCCAGCATGGGCCGGGACAGGGGTTACGAGCAGTACTTC	CASMGRDRGYEQYF
TRBJ1-2	TRBV27	NA	NA	TGTGCCAGCAGTTTAAAACTGGGCAGGAACTATGGCTACACCTTC	CASSLKLGRNYGYTF
TRBJ2-1	TRBV10-1	NA	NA	TGCGCCAGCTTAAGCTTACACAGTTCAAGCTCCTACAATGAGCAGTTCTTC	CASLSLHSSSSYNEQFF
TRBJ2-4	TRBV6-2/TRBV6-3	NA	TRBD1	TGTGCCAGCAGCCCGGGACAGACTCTGCTCACCAAAAACATTCAGTACTTC	CASSPGQTLLTKNIQYF
TRBJ1-4	TRBV11-3	NA	NA	TGTGCCAGCAGCTTAGATCATGGGCAGGATCGACTGTTTTTT	CASSLDHGQDRLFF
TRBJ1-5	TRBV10-2	NA	NA	TGCGCCAGCAGTGAGGGAAACCTAGGAAATCAGCCCCAGCATTTT	CASSEGNLGNQPQHF
TRBJ1-6	TRBV7-2	NA	NA	TGTGCCAGCAGTCTAATAGGGGGGGATTCACCCCTCCACTTT	CASSLIGGDSPLHF
TRBJ2-7	TRBV28	NA	TRBD1	TGTGCCAGCAGTTTACCCACGGGACAGTCTAATGAGCAGTACTTC	CASSLPTGQSNEQYF
TRBJ2-1	TRBV15	NA	TRBD1	TGTGCCACCAGCACCCGGACAGGGGCCTACAATGAGCAGTTCTTC	CATSTRTGAYNEQFF
TRBJ1-1	TRBV7-6	NA	TRBD1	TGTGCCAGCAGCTTAGGAATTGGGACAGCCACTGAAGCTTTCTTT	CASSLGIGTATEAFF
TRBJ2-5	TRBV19	NA	TRBD1	TGTGCCAGTAGGGACAGGGGTGAAGAGACCCAGTACTTC	CASRDRGEETQYF
TRBJ1-1	TRBV29-1	NA	NA	TGCAGCGCCCTTAACACTGAAGCTTTCTTT	CSALNTEAFF
TRBJ1-1	TRBV9	NA	TRBD1	TGTGCCAGCAGCGCGACGGACAGGGCGTTTTGGACTGAAGCTTTCTTT	CASSATDRAFWTEAFF
TRBJ2-3	TRBV3-1/TRBV3-2	NA	TRBD2	TGTGCCAGCAGCCAAGATCCAGCGGGAAGCACAGATACGCAGTATTTT	CASSQDPAGSTDTQYF
TRBJ2-7	TRBV9	NA	TRBD1	TGTGCCAGCAGCGTAGAGGGGACAGGGGCCGAGCAGTACTTC	CASSVEGTGAEQYF
TRBJ1-2	TRBV9	NA	NA	TGTGCCAGCAGCGTCGAACCGAGTAGCTATGGCTACACCTTC	CASSVEPSSYGYTF
TRBJ2-1	TRBV7-2	few	TRBD2	TGTGCCAGCAAACTGACTAGCGGGAGTGCCTACAATGAGCAGTTCTTC	CASKLTSGSAYNEQFF
TRBJ1-2	TRBV28	NA	TRBD1	TGTGCCAGCAGTTTATCCGTGACAGGGAACTATGGCTACACCTTC	CASSLSVTGNYGYTF
TRBJ1-2	TRBV19	NA	NA	TGTGCCAGTAGTAGGGAGGGGGGCCTGCAAGACTATGGCTACACCTTC	CASSREGGLQDYGYTF
TRBJ2-2	TRBV10-2	once	NA	TGCGCCAGCAGTGACGCAGGGGCGAGCACCGGGGAGCTGTTTTTT	CASSDAGASTGELFF
TRBJ2-5	TRBV19	few	NA	TGTGCCAGTAGTAGAGGAGCCCAAGAGACCCAGTACTTC	CASSRGAQETQYF
TRBJ2-6	TRBV6-6	NA	NA	TGTGCCAGCACGCGTTCGTCTGGGGCCAACGTCCTGACTTTC	CASTRSSGANVLTF
TRBJ2-5	TRBV5-1	NA	NA	TGCGCCAGCAGCTTGGCGGACGGGGAAGCAGGAGAGACCCAGTACTTC	CASSLADGEAGETQYF
TRBJ2-2	TRBV24-1	few	TRBD1	TGTGCCACCAGTGAGCCCGGGACAGCGAACACCGGGGAGCTGTTTTTT	CATSEPGTANTGELFF
TRBJ1-3	TRBV15	NA	NA	TGTGCCACCAGCCTTTTGATGCTAAGCTCTGGAAACACCATATATTTT	CATSLLMLSSGNTIYF
TRBJ2-5	TRBV3-1/TRBV3-2	NA	NA	TGTGCCAGCAGCCTGGGAGCAGTGCAAGAGACCCAGTACTTC	CASSLGAVQETQYF
TRBJ2-2	TRBV19	NA	NA	TGTGCCAGTAGTATCAGGGGTACCGGGGAGCTGTTTTTT	CASSIRGTGELFF
TRBJ2-2	TRBV9	NA	TRBD1	TGTGCCAGCAGCCCTCGGACAGGGGGACATCCGGGGGAGCTGTTTTTT	CASSPRTGGHPGELFF
TRBJ2-3	TRBV3-1/TRBV3-2	NA	NA	TGTGCCAGCAGCCAAGGGCTTTTCGCGGGATTGGGGACAGATACGCAGTATTTT	CASSQGLFAGLGTDTQYF
TRBJ2-7	TRBV4-1	NA	NA	TGCGCCAGCAGCCGCCTATTTAGCGAGAGCTCCTACGAGCAGTACTTC	CASSRLFSESSYEQYF
TRBJ1-5	TRBV11-2	NA	TRBD1	TGTGCCAGCAGCTTAAGATCCGGACAGGTTAATCAGCCCCAGCATTTT	CASSLRSGQVNQPQHF
TRBJ2-3	TRBV6-2/TRBV6-3	NA	TRBD2	TGTGCCAGCAGTTATGGACTAGCGGGATTCACAGATACGCAGTATTTT	CASSYGLAGFTDTQYF
TRBJ2-7	TRBV6-5	NA	NA	TGTGCCAGCCGAGGGTCTAACTACGAGCAGTACTTC	CASRGSNYEQYF
TRBJ1-6	TRBV6-2/TRBV6-3	NA	TRBD1	TGTGCCAGCAGCCTCAGACCGGGACAGGGAGATTCACCCCTCCACTTT	CASSLRPGQGDSPLHF
TRBJ2-2	TRBV9	few	NA	TGTGCCAGCAGCGTAGTTTCCCCCGGGAGGGAGCTGTTTTTT	CASSVVSPGRELFF
TRBJ2-7	TRBV28	once	NA	TGTGCCAGCAGTTTAGGAGGCGTAGCGGCGATAAGCTCCTACGAGCAGTACTTC	CASSLGGVAAISSYEQYF
TRBJ2-5	TRBV7-9	NA	TRBD1	TGTGCCAGCAGAGTGACAGGGACCGAGACCCAGTACTTC	CASRVTGTETQYF
TRBJ2-1	TRBV6-2/TRBV6-3	NA	TRBD1	TGTGCCAGCAGTTATAGGGGGCCCTCGGACAATGAGCAGTTCTTC	CASSYRGPSDNEQFF
TRBJ1-5	TRBV7-9	NA	NA	TGTGCCAGCAGTCCAGGGGTTCTCGATCAGCCCCAGCATTTT	CASSPGVLDQPQHF
TRBJ1-2	TRBV6-1	NA	TRBD1	TGTGCCAGCAGTGAATCAACTACAGGGGGGTTCTATGGCTACACCTTC	CASSESTTGGFYGYTF
TRBJ1-4	TRBV15	NA	TRBD1	TGTGCCACCAGCAGAGATGGACAGGGGCGCAAGGGAAAACTGTTTTTT	CATSRDGQGRKGKLFF
TRBJ1-2	TRBV29-1	NA	NA	TGCAGCGTTGAAAACAGGGTTGGCGATGGCTACACCTTC	CSVENRVGDGYTF
TRBJ1-2	TRBV2	NA	NA	TGTGCCAGCCAGGGCTATGGCTACACCTTC	CASQGYGYTF
TRBJ1-2	TRBV6-5	NA	NA	TGTGCCAGCTCGCGAGGAGCTAACTATGGCTACACCTTC	CASSRGANYGYTF
TRBJ1-6	TRBV2	once	TRBD1	TGTGCCAGCAGTGACGGACAGGGAGCCCCTCAGTCCCTCCACTTT	CASSDGQGAPQSLHF
TRBJ1-4	TRBV7-6	few	NA	TGTGCCAGCAGCCTCAGTAGCCAGGGTAATGAAAAACTGTTTTTT	CASSLSSQGNEKLFF
TRBJ1-1	TRBV19	once	NA	TGTGCCAGTAGTATAGTGCCGGGGGCTGAAGCTTTCTTT	CASSIVPGAEAFF
TRBJ2-1	TRBV9	NA	TRBD1	TGTGCCAGCAGCGTAGCGGGACAGGGTGGGTACAATGAGCAGTTCTTC	CASSVAGQGGYNEQFF
TRBJ1-1	TRBV12-5	NA	TRBD1	TGTGCTAGTGGTCAGCACAGGGGGAGGAACACTGAAGCTTTCTTT	CASGQHRGRNTEAFF
TRBJ2-5	TRBV20-1	once	TRBD1	TGCAGTGCTAGTGGGGGACAGGCCTACCAAGAGACCCAGTACTTC	CSASGGQAYQETQYF
TRBJ2-3	TRBV7-7	NA	NA	TGTGCTAGCAGCTCACAGGGCACAGATACGCAGTATTTT	CASSSQGTDTQYF